What follows is one T cell receptor (beta chain) and its context. Its antigen is as yet unknown. The data were taken from a study of T cells in narcolepsy. Across the study: Donors had narcolepsy type 1 or type 2, or were healthy controls. General study results and limits: Reportedly, autoreactive clonotypes were serially detected in patients' blood but not controls'. HCRT-specific and TRIB2-specific autoreactive clonotypes appeared among same-patient CSF and blood CD4+ clonotypes. No autoreactive T cell clone sequences appeared in some memory CD4+ repertoires.

V lost 5 bases to trimming and J lost 3 bases; unmatched junction nucleotides: 5. The CDR3 is 14 amino acids. In germline, CDR1 is LNHNV, CDR2 YYDKDF (reference sequence). Repertoires were generated with immunoSEQ multiplex PCR, while TCRdb's copy carries only in-frame clones and drops some. Here the sample spans roughly 11,000 clones, over 90% being singletons. Source material: CD45RA- memory CD4+ T cells from PBMCs. This sequence originates from a human donor with narcolepsy. The chain links TRBV15 to TRBJ2-7, with TRBD1 identical over 9 bases. The CDR3 DNA sequence: TGTGCCACCAGCCGAGGACAGGGGCGCTACGAGCAGTACTTC. Its protein is CATSRGQGRYEQYF.